Reported below is one T cell receptor (beta chain). The specificity of this receptor is unknown. The input lacks base qualities; no much larger clone sits a single base away. The CDR3 goes from the cysteine to the phenylalanine over 15 residues. Here the CDR3 DNA is all that survives: 45 bases in frame from base 1. V loses 3 bases, J loses 4 bases, and the germline ends lie 10 bases apart. The germline V gene gives CDR1 as MNHNS and CDR2 as SASEGT. To sequence the TCRbeta CDR3 region, genomic DNA was isolated from the sorted cells. The immunoSEQ Assay was used to sequence the TCRbeta CDR3 regions. TCRdb mirrors the immuneACCESS table, restricted to in-frame sequences. Some clones are absent from its copies; in checked studies, under half trace to an unresolved V gene, and the reason for the others is unknown. The sample profile shows tens of thousands of clones; around nine tenths of them were found once. The ten largest clones represent approximately 1.5% of the sample.

This entry comes from a study of OX40 agonist ivuxolimab in advanced cancers. Context from the whole study: Ivuxolimab, which targeted the costimulatory receptor OX40 (CD134), was an agonistic, fully human IgG2 monoclonal antibody. Intravenous ivuxolimab was administered to patients every 2 weeks at six dose levels: 0.01, 0.1, 0.3, 1.5, 3 and 10 mg/kg. Peripheral TCRbeta sequencing was intended to test whether TCR sequence diversity was altered and clonal T-cell expansion was caused by ivuxolimab. The paper reports the monotherapy dose-escalation portion (N of about 56 patients) of the phase I ivuxolimab trial. A male proportion of roughly 80% and a mean age of approximately 55 years, ranging from about 20 to 79, were recorded for the dose-escalation cohort. Of the 50 to 55 patients in dose escalation, about 20 had hepatocellular carcinoma, roughly 15 had melanoma, 9 had renal cell carcinoma and 9 had head and neck cancer. Prior anti-PD-1, anti-PD-L1 or anti-CTLA-4 therapy was permitted, and about 40% of dose-escalation patients had received checkpoint inhibitors. Partial responses were achieved by three dose-escalation patients, of whom one had hepatocellular carcinoma and two had cutaneous melanoma. The full study reports these points: Partial responders in the 0.1-3.0 mg/kg groups had among the lowest normalized peripheral clonal expansion, especially among CD8+ T cells. After ivuxolimab, more expanded clones were found on average in CD8+ T cells than in CD4+ T cells. Low levels of normalized T-cell clonal expansion were also seen in some patients who did not respond. At doses of 0.1 to 3.0 mg/kg, clonal expansion of both CD4+ and CD8+ blood T cells was observed from baseline to week 6. The antigen specificity of the peripheral T cells that underwent clonal expansion was not determined.

Patients with autoimmune disease history or receiving systemic immunosuppression were excluded from the trial. Peripheral blood for TCR sequencing was drawn from every dose cohort at baseline, at cycle 4 day 1 and at cycle 7 day 1. Samples were obtained from an open-label, multicenter, first-in-human phase I dose-escalation trial of ivuxolimab. The trial enrolled adults with locally advanced or metastatic head and neck squamous cell, hepatocellular, melanoma or renal cell carcinoma. Before TCR sequencing, CD4+ and CD8+ T cells were separately sorted from peripheral blood. The TCR was taken from an adult with an advanced solid tumor such as melanoma, head and neck, liver or kidney cancer. Here the chain combines TRBV6-1 and TRBJ1-6, with the D gene not clear enough to name. Material: CD4+ or CD8+ T cells sorted from blood, obtained in a trial of the OX40 agonist ivuxolimab. The encoded CDR3 is CASSEAATYNSPLHF. The nucleotide sequence reads as follows: TGTGCCAGCAGTGAGGCAGCGACATATAATTCACCCCTCCACTTT.